Sequencing of this T cell receptor beta chain was carried out in a study of control samples from healthy donors and cancer patients. The table came from immunoSEQ multiplex PCR; TCRdb's copy has only in-frame clones and leaves some out. Of roughly 130,000 clones in the sample, 90% were seen once. V dropped 2 bases and J dropped 0; count of bases not matched to a gene: 2. The CDR3 spans 15 residues. CDR1 is SGHTS, CDR2 YDEGEE, per germline. Sequencing used blood. The V call is TRBV5-8, the J call TRBJ2-3, with 8 bases identical to TRBD2. The source of this sequence is a man aged 18 to 29 in good health. The CDR3 protein is CASSLAGASTDTQYF. The CDR3 coding sequence is TGTGCCAGCAGCTTAGCGGGGGCTAGCACAGATACGCAGTATTTT.